This TCR beta chain derives from a study of cytomegalovirus exposure and HLA in healthy donors. Broader study findings: For most TCR beta V segments, an earlier analysis put the productive rate at about 87% or about 30% of the time. Listed as cytomegalovirus-associated were more than 150 TCR beta chains. Most TCR sequences showed up rarely, but some public TCRs showed up in many donors. It was reported in a later analysis that an Asian-associated ancestry cluster showed fewer N-insertions than the roughly 620-donor mean.

PCR was performed using 60 Vbeta and 13 Jbeta primers. Generated by immunoSEQ multiplex PCR, the TCRdb table keeps only in-frame clones and is missing some. This table has 130,000 or so clones, 81% appearing once. A note on this clone: As yet, its antigen is unknown.

The junction had 1 base not matched to a gene; V was cut back by 1 base and J by 2 bases. Germline V lookup: CDR1 SGHNT, CDR2 YENEEA. The CDR3 is made up of 16 amino acids. The sample comprised PBMCs. The chain recombines TRBV11-3 with TRBJ2-2; TRBD2 matches 10 bases. This clonotype originated in a man in his forties in good health and CMV-seronegative. CDR3 nucleotide sequence: TGTGCCAGCAGCTTAGTACTAGCGGGAAACACCGGGGAGCTGTTTTTT. Its translation: CASSLVLAGNTGELFF.